This T cell receptor (beta chain) was retrieved from a study of T cells in lung cancer brain metastases. This table comes from immunoSEQ multiplex PCR, and its TCRdb copy is limited to in-frame clones, with some not included. The table records fewer than 7,000 clones, about 85% of them present only once. Marked H&E slides guided macrodissection of tumor areas from a few unstained, deparaffinized roughly 10 um sections. The CDR3 is 16 amino acids. CDR1 and CDR2 (germline): SGHAT, FQNNGV. Between the trimmed V and J ends, which lost 0 bases and 2 bases, there was a span of 12 bases. Source material: tumor tissue from the primary lung tumor. The chain has TRBV11-2 and TRBJ2-3, with D unclear. This sequence was found in a man between 65 and 85 years old with non-small cell lung cancer. In DNA, the CDR3 is TGTGCCAGCAGCTTAGATCCCCTCCCCCCCACAGATACGCAGTATTTT. Protein: CASSLDPLPPTDTQYF. The full variable domain, completed using reference TRBV11-2 and TRBJ2-3, is EAGVAQSPRYKIIEKRQSVAFWCNPISGHATLYWYQQILGQGPKLLIQFQNNGVVDDSQLPKDRFSAERLKGVDSTLKIQPAKLEDSAVYLCASSLDPLPPTDTQYFGPGTRLTVL.